Listed here are 25 T cell receptor beta chains from one sample, sequenced in a study of blood T cell repertoires in COVID-19 (dated by TCRdb to 2019 to 2021). The library was produced with the immunoSEQ multiplex PCR assay. Held by TCRdb, this immuneACCESS table contains in-frame sequences only and omits some clones. Under half of the omission traces to an unresolved V gene where checked; the cause of the rest is unknown. The sample table lists approximately 90,000 clones, 89% of them with a count of one. The ten largest clones add up to more than 4.5% of the sample. Sequences were obtained from peripheral blood. Receptors were obtained from a man between 60 and 75 years old with COVID-19, enrolled during active disease.

The rearrangement joins TRBV24-1 to TRBJ1-2; D may be TRBD1 (5 bases). CDR1 is KGHDR and CDR2 is SFDVKD in the germline V gene. The CDR3 loop spans 13 amino acids. Between the trimmed V and J ends, which lost 4 bases and 7 bases, there was a span of 12 bases. CDR3 sequence: CATSDTGWFGYTF. In nucleotides, the CDR3 is TGTGCCACCAGTGACACAGGTTGGTTTGGCTACACCTTC.

The chain uses TRBV6-1 and TRBJ2-2; possibly TRBD2 for D (6 bases). The CDR3 consists of 15 residues. The ends were cut back, 1 base at V and 9 bases at J, with 15 bases in the middle. The germline V gene encodes CDR1 MNHNS and CDR2 SASEGT. CDR3 in amino acids: CASSEGQEGTRELFF. CDR3 nucleotide sequence: TGTGCCAGCAGTGAAGGGCAGGAGGGTACCCGGGAGCTGTTTTTT.

V and J are TRBV28 and TRBJ2-5, with D possibly TRBD2 on 6 matching bases. This CDR3 contains 15 residues. V was trimmed by 3 bases and J by 1 base, leaving 12 bases between them. The germline V gene has CDR1 MDHEN and CDR2 SYDVKM. The CDR3 DNA reads as TGTGCCAGCAGTTTCCCGGGAGCGGGCCAAGAGACCCAGTACTTC. This encodes CASSFPGAGQETQYF. Variable domain in full (rest from reference TRBV28 and TRBJ2-5): DVKVTQSSRYLVKRTGEKVFLECVQDMDHENMFWYRQDPGLGLRLIYFSYDVKMKEKGDIPEGYSVSREKKERFSLILESASTNQTSMYLCASSFPGAGQETQYFGPGTRLLVL.

The chain couples TRBV2 to TRBJ2-2; 9 nucleotides line up with TRBD2. Per germline, CDR1 SNHLY and CDR2 FYNNEI. Losses at the gene ends were 1 base for V and 7 bases for J; bases not matched to a gene: 7. The CDR3 has 16 amino acids. CDR3: CASSEEVAGGRGELFF. In nucleotides, the CDR3 is TGTGCCAGCAGTGAAGAGGTGGCGGGAGGGCGCGGGGAGCTGTTTTTT.

The chain links TRBV7-3 to TRBJ2-3, with 9 bases fitting TRBD1. V was clipped by 4 bases and J by 2 bases; unmatched bases: 4. The germline gives CDR1 SGHTA, CDR2 FQGTGA. CDR3 size: 15 residues. The DNA of the CDR3 is TGTGCCAGCAGCTCACAGGGGGCAGCCACAGATACGCAGTATTTT. Protein: CASSSQGAATDTQYF. The full variable domain, completed using reference TRBV7-3 and TRBJ2-3, is GAGVSQTPSNKVTEKGKYVELRCDPISGHTALYWYRQSLGQGPEFLIYFQGTGAADDSGLPNDRFFAVRPEGSVSTLKIQRTERGDSAVYLCASSSQGAATDTQYFGPGTRLTVL.

The chain couples TRBV11-2 to TRBJ2-5, with 7 bases identical to TRBD2. In germline, CDR1 is SGHAT, CDR2 FQNNGV. The CDR3 consists of 14 residues. V lost 4 bases, J lost 5 bases, and 7 bases stayed unmatched. The CDR3 sequence is CASSSSSGGETQYF. CDR3 nucleotide sequence: TGTGCCAGCAGCTCGTCTAGCGGTGGGGAGACCCAGTACTTC.

The CDR3 coding sequence is TGTGCCAGCTCACTCACCGCAGGGAAGGATGAGCAGTTCTTC. It translates to CASSLTAGKDEQFF. This sequence joins TRBV18 and TRBJ2-1; a possible D gene is TRBD1 (5 bases). Germline loops: CDR1 KGHSH, CDR2 LQKENI. There are 14 residues in the CDR3. V lost 4 bases to trimming and J lost 8 bases, with 15 bases between them.

The CDR3 reads CASSLLAGGVYEQYF. CDR3 in DNA: TGTGCCAGCAGCTTACTAGCGGGAGGAGTCTACGAGCAGTACTTC. V is TRBV7-3 and J is TRBJ2-7, with 11 positions matching TRBD2. V lost 2 bases to trimming and J lost 3 bases; unmatched junction nucleotides: 3. The germline gives CDR1 SGHTA, CDR2 FQGTGA. CDR3 length: 15 amino acids.

The chain recombines TRBV28 with TRBJ2-7; 13 nucleotides line up with TRBD2. CDR3 length equals 16 residues. The germline V gene encodes CDR1 MDHEN and CDR2 SYDVKM. V lost 6 bases to trimming and J lost 1 base; unmatched junction nucleotides: 6. The CDR3 loop reads CASRGLAGPKSYEQYF. The DNA of the CDR3 is TGTGCCAGCAGGGGACTAGCGGGACCTAAATCCTACGAGCAGTACTTC. The full variable domain, with the rest looked up from reference TRBV28 and TRBJ2-7, is DVKVTQSSRYLVKRTGEKVFLECVQDMDHENMFWYRQDPGLGLRLIYFSYDVKMKEKGDIPEGYSVSREKKERFSLILESASTNQTSMYLCASRGLAGPKSYEQYFGPGTRLTVT.

This chain connects TRBV19 to TRBJ1-2; 9 bases align to TRBD1. Germline V CDR1 and CDR2: LNHDA, SQIVND (reference sequence). The CDR3 has 13 residues. The ends lost 11 bases at V and 2 bases at J; junction bases unmatched: 6. The CDR3 DNA is TGTGCCGCCCGGACAGGGGTGAACTATGGCTACACCTTC. It codes for CAARTGVNYGYTF.

The V gene is TRBV18, the J gene TRBJ2-3, with 8 bases matching TRBD2. The germline gives CDR1 KGHSH, CDR2 LQKENI. The V gene end was trimmed by 3 bases and the J gene end by 8 bases; junction bases not matched to a gene: 7. This CDR3 spans 14 amino acids. In DNA form, the CDR3 reads TGTGCCAGCTCACCCCCGGGGGGGGGAGGTACGCAGTATTTT. Its translation: CASSPPGGGGTQYF.

This chain connects TRBV29-1 to TRBJ1-1; 7 positions agree with TRBD1. Germline CDR1 SQVTM, CDR2 ANQGSEA. J lost 0 bases, V lost 7 bases, and 5 bases had no gene match. This CDR3 comprises 13 residues. CDR3 bases: TGCAGCGCACCCGACAGGGTGAACACTGAAGCTTTCTTT. Translated, it gives CSAPDRVNTEAFF.

This chain connects TRBV18 to TRBJ1-2, with D perhaps matching TRBD1 (5 bases). V lost 3 bases and J lost 2, with 19 bases in between. Germline V CDR1 and CDR2: KGHSH, LQKENI. The CDR3 runs 17 residues. CDR3 coding DNA: TGTGCCAGCTCACCGGCTAATCGGGTGGGGCCCAACTATGGCTACACCTTC. Its translation is CASSPANRVGPNYGYTF.

This clone was detected a few times. The chain combines TRBV10-3 with TRBJ2-7; D may be TRBD1 (6 bases). The germline V and J ends were trimmed by 4 bases and 7 bases, with 14 bases remaining between them. The V gene's germline CDR1 is ENHRY and CDR2 SYGVKD. The CDR3 is made up of 13 amino acids. In nucleotides, the CDR3 is TGTGCCATCAGTGCTAGGGGACAAGATGAGCAGTACTTC. Protein product: CAISARGQDEQYF.

This chain links TRBV27 with TRBJ2-3; 7 nucleotides align to TRBD2. Germline loops: CDR1 MNHEY, CDR2 SMNVEV (reference sequence). The CDR3 totals 14 residues. V shed 6 bases and J 4 bases; nucleotides not matched to a gene: 7. The CDR3 loop is CASSWGGGADTQYF. The CDR3 DNA sequence: TGTGCCAGCAGCTGGGGGGGAGGAGCAGATACGCAGTATTTT.

The chain is built from TRBV12-3 or TRBV12-4 and TRBJ1-1; D uncertain. The V end lost 1 base, the J end lost 5 bases, and 8 bases lay between the germline ends. The CDR3 is made up of 13 amino acids. The CDR3, as DNA: TGTGCCAGCAGTTTAGGGGGAGGGACTGAAGCTTTCTTT. Its protein product is CASSLGGGTEAFF.

The J gene is TRBJ1-1, the V gene TRBV24-1, with D maybe TRBD1 (5 bases). CDR1 is KGHDR and CDR2 is SFDVKD in the germline V gene. CDR3 size: 13 residues. V lost 1 base and J 6 bases, leaving 8 bases between the germline ends. DNA for the CDR3: TGTGCCACCAGTGATTTTACGGGGGCTGAAGCTTTCTTT. This sequence encodes CATSDFTGAEAFF.

V gene TRBV19 combines with J gene TRBJ2-1; 7 bases map to TRBD1. V shed 8 bases, J shed 2 bases, and the junction held 6 bases outside the gene matches. Germline V gene lookup returns CDR1 LNHDA and CDR2 SQIVND (reference sequence). This CDR3 has 14 residues. The CDR3 sequence: CASRRQGAYNEQFF. The DNA of the CDR3 is TGTGCCAGTCGTCGGCAGGGGGCCTACAATGAGCAGTTCTTC.

The chain employs TRBV6-5 and TRBJ2-1; a possible D gene is TRBD1 (5 bases). The CDR3 runs to 15 residues. Germline loops: CDR1 MNHEY, CDR2 SVGAGI. V lost 6 bases and J 6 bases, leaving 18 bases between the germline ends. The CDR3 region is CASSYRFQGGNEQFF. For the CDR3, the DNA is TGTGCCAGCAGCTACAGGTTCCAGGGCGGCAATGAGCAGTTCTTC.

This clone appeared a single time. The chain links TRBV9 to TRBJ2-1; possibly TRBD1 for D (5 bases). The CDR3 is 14 amino acids. From germline, CDR1 is SGDLS and CDR2 YYNGEE. V shed 4 bases and J shed 5 bases, with 13 bases lying between them. This CDR3 reads CASSFRTPNNEQFF. In DNA, the CDR3 is TGTGCCAGCAGCTTTCGGACACCCAACAATGAGCAGTTCTTC. The entire variable domain, with the rest obtained from reference TRBV9 and TRBJ2-1, is as follows: DSGVTQTPKHLITATGQRVTLRCSPRSGDLSVYWYQQSLDQGLQFLIQYYNGEERAKGNILERFSAQQFPDLHSELNLSSLELGDSALYFCASSFRTPNNEQFFGPGTRLTVL.

This chain connects TRBV5-1 to TRBJ1-2, with D perhaps matching TRBD1 (6 bases). Trimming took 2 bases from V and 4 from J, leaving 9 bases between them. CDR3 length: 13 residues. Germline loops: CDR1 SGHRS, CDR2 YFSETQ. The CDR3 here is CASSLQGFYGYTF. Written as DNA, the CDR3 is TGCGCCAGCAGCTTACAGGGATTCTATGGCTACACCTTC.

The J gene is TRBJ1-2, the V gene TRBV6-5; 7 positions match TRBD1. The CDR3 is made up of 13 amino acids. Germline CDR1 and CDR2: MNHEY and SVGAGI. V lost 11 bases to trimming and J lost 4 bases; unmatched junction nucleotides: 10. The chain's CDR3 is CAGYTRGSYGYTF. Here the CDR3 DNA reads TGTGCCGGCTACACCAGGGGGAGCTATGGCTACACCTTC.

The chain employs TRBV7-2 and TRBJ2-2; TRBD2 aligns across 7 bases. Germline lookup yields CDR1 SGHTA and CDR2 FQGNSA. Trimming cost V 4 bases and J 7 bases; bases outside gene matches: 12. The CDR3 is made up of 16 amino acids. CDR3 DNA sequence: TGTGCCAGCAGCTCGCCAGAGCGGGGAAAGAACGGGGAGCTGTTTTTT. Translation: CASSSPERGKNGELFF.

CDR3 residues: CASSQDREGTEAFF. CDR3 DNA: TGTGCCAGCAGCCAAGACAGGGAGGGGACTGAAGCTTTCTTT. This sequence joins TRBV3-1 (or the pseudogene TRBV3-2) and TRBJ1-1; tentative D call: TRBD1 (5 bases). The germline V and J ends were trimmed by 0 bases and 5 bases, with 10 bases remaining between them. Germline values: CDR1 LGHDT, CDR2 YNNKEL (reference sequence). This CDR3 is 14 amino acids long.

The J gene is TRBJ2-2, the V gene TRBV6-4; 8 bases align to TRBD1. Germline CDR1 reads MRHNA; CDR2 reads SNTAGT. The CDR3 extends over 16 amino acids. The ends lost 6 bases at V and 0 bases at J; junction bases unmatched: 6. The CDR3 sequence: CASSLRGPPNTGELFF. CDR3 DNA sequence: TGTGCCAGCAGCCTCAGGGGGCCGCCGAACACCGGGGAGCTGTTTTTT.